This T cell receptor (beta chain) was captured by sequencing in a study of cytomegalovirus exposure and HLA in healthy donors. Study-wide results and caveats: Associated with cytomegalovirus, according to the listing, were around 160 TCR beta chains. Across donors, most TCRs were seen rarely, yet some public ones were widespread. The tendency of first-cohort TCR clusters to co-occur in the roughly 130 validation repertoires emerged from a later analysis.

TCRdb's copy holds only in-frame clones and misses some; the assay was immunoSEQ multiplex PCR. The data show 110,000 or so clones, nearly 97% seen once. From the 120-subject validation cohort, which was separate from the roughly 710-subject first cohort, the donors were drawn. With respect to this clone: Its target is unknown.

Sequencing used PBMCs. This TCR was recovered from a woman aged 18-35 years in good health and CMV-seronegative.

The CDR3 loop reads CASSQHASGAEAFF. Here the CDR3 DNA reads TGCGCCAGCAGCCAGCACGCTAGTGGGGCCGAAGCTTTCTTT. The chain recombines TRBV4-3 with TRBJ1-1; D possibly corresponds to TRBD1 (5 bases). Trimming took off 3 bases at V and 8 bases at J, with 16 bases between the two ends. Germline CDR1 is LGHNA and CDR2 is YSLEER. This CDR3 has 14 residues.